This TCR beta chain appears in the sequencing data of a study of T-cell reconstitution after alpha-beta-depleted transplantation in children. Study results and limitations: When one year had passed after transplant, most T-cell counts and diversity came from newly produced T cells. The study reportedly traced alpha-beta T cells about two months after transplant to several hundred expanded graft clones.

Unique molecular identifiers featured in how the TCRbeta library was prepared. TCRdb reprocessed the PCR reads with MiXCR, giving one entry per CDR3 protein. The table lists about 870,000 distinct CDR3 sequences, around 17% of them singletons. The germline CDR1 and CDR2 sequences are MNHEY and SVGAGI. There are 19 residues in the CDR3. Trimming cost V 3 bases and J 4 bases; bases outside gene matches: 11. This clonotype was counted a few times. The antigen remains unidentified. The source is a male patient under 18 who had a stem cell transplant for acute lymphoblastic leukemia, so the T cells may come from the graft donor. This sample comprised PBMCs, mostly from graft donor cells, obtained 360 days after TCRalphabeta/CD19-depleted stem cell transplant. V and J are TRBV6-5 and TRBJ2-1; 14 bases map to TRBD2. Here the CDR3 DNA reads TGTGCCAGCAGTTATTTCAGACTAGCGGGAGGGAGGGGTTACAATGAGCAGTTCTTC. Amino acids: CASSYFRLAGGRGYNEQFF.